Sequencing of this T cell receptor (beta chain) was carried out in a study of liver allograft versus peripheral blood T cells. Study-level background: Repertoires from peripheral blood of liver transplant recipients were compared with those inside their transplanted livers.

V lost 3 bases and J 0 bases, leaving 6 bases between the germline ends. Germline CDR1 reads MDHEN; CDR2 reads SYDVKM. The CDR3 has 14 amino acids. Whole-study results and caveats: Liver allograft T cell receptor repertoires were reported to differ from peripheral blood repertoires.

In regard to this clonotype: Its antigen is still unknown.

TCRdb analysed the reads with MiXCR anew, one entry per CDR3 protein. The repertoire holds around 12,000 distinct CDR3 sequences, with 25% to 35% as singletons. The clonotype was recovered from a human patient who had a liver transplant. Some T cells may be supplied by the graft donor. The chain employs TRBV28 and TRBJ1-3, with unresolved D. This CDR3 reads CASSFRTSGNTIYF. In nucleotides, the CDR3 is TGTGCCAGCAGTTTTAGGACCTCTGGAAACACCATATATTTT.